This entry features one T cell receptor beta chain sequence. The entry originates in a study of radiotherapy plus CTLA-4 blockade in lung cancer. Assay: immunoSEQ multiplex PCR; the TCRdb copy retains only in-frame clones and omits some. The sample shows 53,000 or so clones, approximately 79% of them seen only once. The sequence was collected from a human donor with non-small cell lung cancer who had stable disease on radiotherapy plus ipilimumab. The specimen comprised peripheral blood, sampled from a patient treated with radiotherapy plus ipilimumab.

Here the CDR3 DNA reads TGTGCCAGCAGCAAGCGACAGGGGGACACTGAAGCTTTCTTT. It codes for CASSKRQGDTEAFF. J is TRBJ1-1 and V is TRBV7-9; 9 bases align to TRBD1. In germline, CDR1 is SEHNR, CDR2 FQNEAQ (reference sequence). This CDR3 has 14 amino acids. V lost 5 bases, J lost 3 bases, and 4 bases stayed unmatched.